A selection of T cell receptor beta chains follows, all from one sample in a study of CD4 T cells in relation to SARS-CoV-2 and coronaviruses. TCRdb's table, derived via immunoSEQ multiplex PCR, lists solely in-frame clones and lacks some. This sample has 20,000 to 25,000 clones; around 66% occur once, and the top ten carry approximately 10%. These receptors have no identified antigens. The sample consisted of CD4+ T cells from PBMCs, cultured in vitro. These receptors were obtained from a human donor in good health. Both conserved end residues are part of each CDR3. The D gene is left open where the match is weak. Part of the rows lack a size; the others show once, few, many or a class for expanded clones.

clone size: -; D gene: TRBD1; J gene: TRBJ1-5; V gene: TRBV28; CDR3 DNA: TGTGCCAGCAGCGGTGGGACAGTCGCCCTTCAGCCCCAGCATTTT; CDR3 protein: CASSGGTVALQPQHF
clone size: once; D gene: -; J gene: TRBJ2-3; V gene: TRBV12-3/TRBV12-4; CDR3 DNA: TGTGCCAGCCTTAGCGAGGGTTCGCGAACGCAGTATTTT; CDR3 protein: CASLSEGSRTQYF
clone size: -; D gene: -; J gene: TRBJ1-5; V gene: TRBV6-2/TRBV6-3; CDR3 DNA: TGTGCCAGCAGTTACTCGCCGGGGTCCCTCGTATCCCAGCATTTT; CDR3 protein: CASSYSPGSLVSQHF
clone size: few; D gene: -; J gene: TRBJ2-5; V gene: TRBV2; CDR3 DNA: TGTGCCGGATCTCGATACGGGGAGACCCAGTACTTC; CDR3 protein: CAGSRYGETQYF
clone size: -; D gene: -; J gene: TRBJ2-7; V gene: TRBV29-1; CDR3 DNA: TGCAGCGCCCCGGGTTACGAGCAGTACTTC; CDR3 protein: CSAPGYEQYF
clone size: -; D gene: TRBD1; J gene: TRBJ1-2; V gene: TRBV7-2; CDR3 DNA: TGTGCCAGCAGCCCCCAGGGGGTCTATGGCTACACCTTC; CDR3 protein: CASSPQGVYGYTF
clone size: -; D gene: -; J gene: TRBJ2-7; V gene: TRBV7-3; CDR3 DNA: TGTGCCAGCAGCCCATATCTAGCGAGGGAGCAGTACTTC; CDR3 protein: CASSPYLAREQYF
clone size: -; D gene: -; J gene: TRBJ2-1; V gene: TRBV6-1; CDR3 DNA: TGTGCCAGCAGTGAATGGGGGGGCCAGGGTGAGCAGTTCTTC; CDR3 protein: CASSEWGGQGEQFF
clone size: -; D gene: -; J gene: TRBJ2-3; V gene: TRBV2; CDR3 DNA: TGTGCCAGCTGGAATGGGGACAGCACAGATACGCAGTATTTT; CDR3 protein: CASWNGDSTDTQYF
clone size: -; D gene: -; J gene: TRBJ1-4; V gene: TRBV12-3/TRBV12-4; CDR3 DNA: TGTGCCAGCAGTTCAGGGGTCGGTGAAAAACTGTTTTTT; CDR3 protein: CASSSGVGEKLFF
clone size: -; D gene: TRBD1; J gene: TRBJ2-1; V gene: TRBV19; CDR3 DNA: TGTGCCAGTAGTATAGTGGGACAGGGGGTTAGTTATGAGCAGTTCTTC; CDR3 protein: CASSIVGQGVSYEQFF
clone size: -; D gene: -; J gene: TRBJ2-7; V gene: TRBV7-3; CDR3 DNA: TGTGCCAGCAGCTTGACTGCAAGCACCGAGCAGTACTTC; CDR3 protein: CASSLTASTEQYF
clone size: few; D gene: -; J gene: TRBJ1-2; V gene: TRBV3-1/TRBV3-2; CDR3 DNA: TGTGCCAGCAGCCAGCGGGGGGGCTATGGCTACACCTTC; CDR3 protein: CASSQRGGYGYTF
clone size: -; D gene: -; J gene: TRBJ1-4; V gene: TRBV5-5; CDR3 DNA: TGTGCCAGCAGCTTGGCCGGGGGGGATGACGAAAAACTGTTTTTT; CDR3 protein: CASSLAGGDDEKLFF
clone size: -; D gene: -; J gene: TRBJ2-5; V gene: TRBV27; CDR3 DNA: TGTGCCAGCAGCCCCCTTCCTCGGTACCAAGAGACCCAGTACTTC; CDR3 protein: CASSPLPRYQETQYF
clone size: -; D gene: -; J gene: TRBJ2-2; V gene: TRBV6-6; CDR3 DNA: TGTGCCAGCAGTACCGACAGGACCGGGGAGCTGTTTTTT; CDR3 protein: CASSTDRTGELFF
clone size: -; D gene: -; J gene: TRBJ2-5; V gene: TRBV18; CDR3 DNA: TGTGCCAGCTCCCTCGGAGAAAAAGAGACCCAGTACTTC; CDR3 protein: CASSLGEKETQYF
clone size: -; D gene: -; J gene: TRBJ1-4; V gene: TRBV6-5; CDR3 DNA: TGTGCCACCAGGGCCTCTGGGGGTGAAAAACTGTTTTTT; CDR3 protein: CATRASGGEKLFF